This paragraph covers one T cell receptor beta chain sequence. Its specificity is not known. This specimen belongs to a study of T cell repertoires in cytomegalovirus infection. TCRdb passed the reads through MiXCR, listing each CDR3 protein once. Of about 920,000 distinct CDR3 sequences listed, 30% to 40% are singletons. Trimming stripped 6 bases from V and 4 bases from J, with 16 bases between. Germline-derived CDR1 and CDR2 are DFQATT and SNEGSKA (reference sequence). The CDR3 extends over 14 amino acids. J is TRBJ1-3 and V is TRBV20-1; D may be TRBD1 (5 bases). The input for sequencing was cultured CD8+ T cells from PBMCs, taken from culture after CMV antigen stimulation. The origin of this receptor is a human donor in good health (CMV status not recorded). Some clones in this sample may be carry-over from other donors' samples. CDR3: CSAPGQGMGNTIYF. The CDR3 DNA sequence: TGCAGTGCCCCCGGGCAGGGTATGGGAAACACCATATATTTT.